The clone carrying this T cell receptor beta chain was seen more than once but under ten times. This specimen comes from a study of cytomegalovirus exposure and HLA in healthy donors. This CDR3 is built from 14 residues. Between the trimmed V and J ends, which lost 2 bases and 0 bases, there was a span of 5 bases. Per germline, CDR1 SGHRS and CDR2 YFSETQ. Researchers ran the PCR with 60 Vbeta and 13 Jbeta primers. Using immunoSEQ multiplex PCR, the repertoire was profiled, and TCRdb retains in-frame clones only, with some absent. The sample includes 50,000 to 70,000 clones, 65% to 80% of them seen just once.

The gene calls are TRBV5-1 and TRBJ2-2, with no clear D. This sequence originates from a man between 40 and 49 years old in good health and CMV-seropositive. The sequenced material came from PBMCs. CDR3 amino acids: CASSFSSNTGELFF. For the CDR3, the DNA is TGCGCCAGCAGCTTCTCTTCGAACACCGGGGAGCTGTTTTTT.